This TCR beta chain came from a study of T cell repertoires in cytomegalovirus infection. Study as a whole: Selection of CMV epitopes for the study included recently identified HLA-C-restricted and well-studied HLA-B-restricted ones. An indication of both CMV infection and matching HLA type came from public TCR beta signatures.

TCRdb ran MiXCR on the reads and lists one entry per CDR3 protein. The table shows hundreds of thousands of distinct CDR3 sequences, with more than 40% occurring only once. This clonotype was counted at least ten times. Antigen unknown. The CDR3 covers 14 residues. V was clipped by 5 bases and J by 15 bases, with 23 bases between them. Germline V CDR1 and CDR2: SGHTA, FQGNSA. General observations from the study: Dominating the ex vivo response were HLA-C-restricted CMV-specific TCR beta clonotypes. Identification of carriers of CMV plus the relevant HLA was achieved through cumulative public TCR beta family frequency.

The sample was cultured PBMCs, taken from culture after CMV antigen stimulation. This clonotype was obtained from a human donor in good health (CMV status not recorded). Some clones in this sample may be carry-over from other donors' samples. The chain combines TRBV7-2 with TRBJ2-1, with D possibly being TRBD1 or TRBD2 (5 bases each). The CDR3 DNA follows: TGTGCCAGCAGCCCATCCCGGGACCCCCGGGTTCGGTTCTTC. It codes for CASSPSRDPRVRFF.